This T cell receptor beta chain was identified during a study of blood T cell repertoires in COVID-19. Study as a whole: Samples representing acute and convalescent COVID-19 were sourced from the United States, Italy and Spain. T cells, B-cell-depleted T cells, or PBMCs provided the cDNA or gDNA that served as material.

This clone has only one observation. The J segment lost 6 bases and the V segment lost 2 bases, leaving 5 bases of the junction unmatched. Germline-derived CDR1 and CDR2 are SGHRS and YFSETQ. The CDR3 length is 14 residues. In the authors' workflow: Nucleated cell counts were estimated from reference gene primer amplification. Assay: immunoSEQ multiplex PCR; the TCRdb copy retains only in-frame clones and omits some. V and J calls and clone size are given by that table; D and trimming were obtained from the DNA. The table lists 130,000 to 150,000 clones, approximately 86% of them singletons. V usage is TRBV5-1 and J usage is TRBJ2-1, with 7 bases that match TRBD2. This receptor was obtained from a man aged 70 or older with acute or convalescent COVID-19. Sequenced input: peripheral blood. CDR3 nucleotides: TGCGCCAGCAGCTTCTCGGGGGGAGGCAATGAGCAGTTCTTC. Translated: CASSFSGGGNEQFF.